Following are 17 T cell receptor beta chains from one sample sequenced in a study of blood T cell repertoires in COVID-19. TCRdb's table, derived via immunoSEQ multiplex PCR, lists solely in-frame clones and lacks some. The data contain 130,000 or so clones, 80% to 90% of them seen just once; the ten biggest clones take up roughly 3.4%. Sequencing input: PBMCs or T cells enriched from blood (not recorded which). The source of these receptors is a woman aged 45-59 years with acute COVID-19.

The rearrangement joins TRBV11-2 to TRBJ2-1, with 10 bases matching TRBD2. The CDR3 sequence is 18 residues long. Germline trimming cut 5 bases from V and 6 bases from J; bases unmatched to any gene: 16. CDR1 is SGHAT, CDR2 FQNNGV, per germline. In DNA form, the CDR3 reads TGTGCCAGCAGCGTAGGGGCACTAGCGGGATTTTCGAGCAATGAGCAGTTCTTC. Its translation is CASSVGALAGFSSNEQFF.

This clone was seen only a few times. The J gene is TRBJ2-1, the V gene TRBV7-3; 7 bases fit TRBD2. The CDR3 is made up of 12 amino acids. V dropped 8 bases and J dropped 5; count of bases not matched to a gene: 3. Germline V lookup: CDR1 SGHTA, CDR2 FQGTGA. The CDR3, as DNA: TGTGCCAGCGGGAGGGCCCACAATGAGCAGTTCTTC. This encodes CASGRAHNEQFF.

The chain is built from TRBV2 and TRBJ1-4, with TRBD1 as a possible D gene (5 bases). There are 15 residues in the CDR3. The germline V and J ends were trimmed by 2 bases and 4 bases, with 11 bases remaining between them. CDR1 and CDR2 (germline): SNHLY, FYNNEI. CDR3 coding DNA: TGTGCCAGCAGTGAAAGGGGCAAGAGTAATGAAAAACTGTTTTTT. Encoded protein: CASSERGKSNEKLFF. The full variable domain, completed using reference TRBV2 and TRBJ1-4, is EPEVTQTPSHQVTQMGQEVILRCVPISNHLYFYWYRQILGQKVEFLVSFYNNEISEKSEIFDDQFSVERPDGSNFTLKIRSTKLEDSAMYFCASSERGKSNEKLFFGSGTQLSVL.

The CDR3: CASSFWAGAFYEQYF. The CDR3 DNA reads as TGTGCCAGCAGCTTTTGGGCGGGAGCGTTTTACGAGCAGTACTTC. The V call is TRBV11-2, the J call TRBJ2-7, with 7 bases lining up with TRBD2. Trimming cost V 3 bases and J 4 bases; bases outside gene matches: 9. Germline CDR1 and CDR2: SGHAT and FQNNGV. The CDR3 runs to 15 residues.

The genes are TRBV3-1 (or the pseudogene TRBV3-2) and TRBJ1-5; no definite D call. The CDR3 contains 13 residues. The germline V gene encodes CDR1 LGHDT and CDR2 YNNKEL (reference sequence). Trimming shortened V by 0 bases and J by 13 bases, and 13 bases separated the two germline ends. DNA of the CDR3: TGTGCCAGCAGCCAAGATCTCAGCCAGGCACAGCATTTT. It yields the protein CASSQDLSQAQHF.

The V and J genes are TRBV5-4 and TRBJ1-6, with TRBD1 matching 8 bases. J lost 10 bases, V lost 4 bases, and 10 bases had no gene match. From germline, CDR1 is SGHNT and CDR2 YYREEE (reference sequence). This CDR3 has 15 residues. The CDR3 coding sequence is TGTGCCAGCAGCGGCGGACAGGGTAGGGAATCACCCCTCCACTTT. Its translation: CASSGGQGRESPLHF.

V usage is TRBV6-6 and J usage is TRBJ2-7; 13 nucleotides line up with TRBD2. The V gene end was trimmed by 5 bases and the J gene end by 5 bases; junction bases not matched to a gene: 3. Per germline, CDR1 MNHNY and CDR2 SVGAGI (reference sequence). The CDR3 consists of 14 residues. The CDR3 loop is CASSTSGREHEQYF. CDR3 in DNA: TGTGCCAGCAGTACTAGCGGGAGGGAACACGAGCAGTACTTC.

V usage is TRBV29-1 and J usage is TRBJ2-3; possible D gene TRBD2, 5 bases. Germline CDR1 and CDR2: SQVTM and ANQGSEA. The CDR3 has 15 residues. Trimming left V 5 bases short and J 2 bases short, with 17 bases between. CDR3: CSVTRLAQYTDTQYF. CDR3 DNA: TGCAGCGTTACCCGCCTAGCTCAATACACAGATACGCAGTATTTT.

The gene calls are TRBV4-3 and TRBJ2-1; 10 bases are shared with TRBD2. Germline V CDR1 and CDR2: LGHNA, YSLEER. The CDR3 is 13 residues long. The junction had 2 bases not matched to a gene; V was cut back by 6 bases and J by 6 bases. The CDR3 sequence is CASRIAGGNEQFF. In nucleotides, the CDR3 is TGCGCCAGCAGGATAGCGGGGGGCAATGAGCAGTTCTTC.

The genes are TRBV4-1 and TRBJ2-7, with D possibly being TRBD2 (6 bases). V dropped 2 bases and J dropped 1 base, with 9 bases sitting between them. Germline CDR1 and CDR2: MGHRA and YSYEKL. The CDR3 spans 14 residues. The CDR3 loop reads CASSQMAGSYEQYF. DNA for the CDR3: TGCGCCAGCAGCCAAATGGCGGGGTCCTACGAGCAGTACTTC.

This chain joins TRBV7-9 and TRBJ1-2; D uncertain. This CDR3 has 13 residues. CDR1 is SEHNR, CDR2 FQNEAQ, per germline (reference sequence). The V end was cut by 2 bases, the J end by 9 bases, with 13 bases between. CDR3 DNA sequence: TGTGCCAGCAGCTTAAATGGCCCCGTGCGCTACACCTTC. Translating gives CASSLNGPVRYTF.

This clone has more than one count but fewer than ten. CDR3 sequence: CASSLIGGPNEKLFF. Here the CDR3 DNA reads TGCGCCAGCAGCTTGATCGGGGGGCCTAATGAAAAACTGTTTTTT. The chain couples TRBV5-1 to TRBJ1-4; tentatively, D is TRBD1 (6 bases). Germline CDR1 reads SGHRS; CDR2 reads YFSETQ. V dropped 1 base and J dropped 3 bases, with 10 bases sitting between them. This CDR3 is built from 15 residues.

This clone was counted many times. The V call is TRBV7-3, the J call TRBJ2-3; no clear D. The CDR3 sequence is 13 residues long. V was pared by 4 bases and J by 14 bases, with 19 bases between. Germline V gives CDR1 SGHTA, CDR2 FQGTGA. The CDR3 DNA is TGTGCCAGCAGCTCCCCCCCTAGACTCACTCTGTATTTT. As protein: CASSSPPRLTLYF.

The chain carries TRBV24-1 and TRBJ2-5; 8 nucleotides align to TRBD1. The germline V gene has CDR1 KGHDR and CDR2 SFDVKD. Trimming removed 5 bases from V and 2 bases from J; junction bases left unmatched: 12. The CDR3 is 17 amino acids. For the CDR3, the DNA is TGTGCCACCAGTGCAAACCCGTCCCGACAGGGGCAAGAGACCCAGTACTTC. Translated: CATSANPSRQGQETQYF.

This chain links TRBV11-2 with TRBJ2-5; 10 positions agree with TRBD1. Germline loops: CDR1 SGHAT, CDR2 FQNNGV. The CDR3 has 19 residues. J was trimmed by 1 base and V by 5 bases; bases with no gene match: 16. The CDR3, as DNA: TGTGCCAGCAGCCCCCGTTGGACAGGGGGAAGAATAATCCAAGAGACCCAGTACTTC. It yields the protein CASSPRWTGGRIIQETQYF.

In its sample, this clone was seen many times. V and J are TRBV5-5 and TRBJ2-5, with 13 nucleotides matching TRBD2. The CDR3 is 17 amino acids. Trimming at V came to 4 bases and at J to 1 base, leaving 7 bases not matched to a gene. The germline gives CDR1 SGHKS, CDR2 YYEKEE (reference sequence). In DNA form, the CDR3 reads TGTGCCAGCAGCCGGACTAGCGGGAGTTTCTCCCAAGAGACCCAGTACTTC. Translation gives CASSRTSGSFSQETQYF.

V is TRBV19 and J is TRBJ2-1; the D gene is possibly TRBD1 (5 bases). The germline V gene encodes CDR1 LNHDA and CDR2 SQIVND (reference sequence). This CDR3 region has 15 residues. Deletions cut 5 bases from V and 5 bases from J, with 16 bases between. For the CDR3, the DNA is TGTGCCAGTAGTGGGGTTAGAAGGGGCCACAATGAGCAGTTCTTC. Protein: CASSGVRRGHNEQFF.